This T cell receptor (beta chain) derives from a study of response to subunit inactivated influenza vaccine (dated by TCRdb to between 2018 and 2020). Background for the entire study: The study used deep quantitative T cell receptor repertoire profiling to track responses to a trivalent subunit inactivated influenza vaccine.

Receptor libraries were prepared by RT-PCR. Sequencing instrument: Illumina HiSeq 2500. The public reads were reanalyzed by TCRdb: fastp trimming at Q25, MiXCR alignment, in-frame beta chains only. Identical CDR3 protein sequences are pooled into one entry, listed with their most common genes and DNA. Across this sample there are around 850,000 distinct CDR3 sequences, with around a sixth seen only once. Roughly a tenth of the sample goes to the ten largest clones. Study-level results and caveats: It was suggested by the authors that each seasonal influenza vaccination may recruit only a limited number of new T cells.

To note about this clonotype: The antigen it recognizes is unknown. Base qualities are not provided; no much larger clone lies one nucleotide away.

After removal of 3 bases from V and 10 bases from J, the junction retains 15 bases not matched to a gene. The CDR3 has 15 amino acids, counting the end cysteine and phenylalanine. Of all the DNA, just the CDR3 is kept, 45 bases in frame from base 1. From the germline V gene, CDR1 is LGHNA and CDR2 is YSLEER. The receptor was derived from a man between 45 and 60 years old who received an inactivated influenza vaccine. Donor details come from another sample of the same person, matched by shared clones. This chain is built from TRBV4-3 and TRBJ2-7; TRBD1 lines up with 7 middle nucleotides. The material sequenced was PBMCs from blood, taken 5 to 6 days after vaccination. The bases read TGCGCCAGCAGCCAGTGGACAGGCGTTTTCACGGGCCAGTACTTC. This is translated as CASSQWTGVFTGQYF.